This record concerns one T cell receptor beta chain sequence. Its specificity is not known. The PCR contained 60 Vbeta and 13 Jbeta primers. TCRdb keeps only in-frame clones here, not all; method: immunoSEQ multiplex PCR. Its clone listing holds about 160,000 clones. This entry comes from a study of cytomegalovirus exposure and HLA in healthy donors. Findings of the study overall: TCR beta chains numbering approximately 150 were designated cytomegalovirus-associated. Most observed TCR sequences were rare, whereas some public TCRs were detected in many donors.

The junction had 5 bases not matched to a gene; V was cut back by 0 bases and J by 4 bases. The CDR3 consists of 17 residues. Germline V gives CDR1 SGHRS, CDR2 YFSETQ. The source material was PBMCs. The J gene is TRBJ2-7, the V gene TRBV5-1, with 15 positions matching TRBD2. The clonotype originates from a man younger than 45 in good health and CMV-seronegative. This CDR3 is CASSLAGLAGGLYEQYF. DNA for the CDR3: TGCGCCAGCAGCTTGGCTGGACTAGCGGGAGGGCTATACGAGCAGTACTTC.